Listed below are T cell receptor beta chains from one sample, sequenced in a study of T cell repertoires in ileal Crohn's disease. Sequenced by immunoSEQ multiplex PCR; TCRdb stores in-frame clones only, minus some. Of 13,000 to 15,000 clones in the sample, 78% are singletons; the top ten hold approximately 4%. Sequences were obtained from ileal tissue. The receptors originated from an adult with Crohn's disease. The CDR3 runs from the conserved cysteine through the conserved F or W. The D gene is left open where the match is weak. Rows may omit the clone size; those that give it use once, few, many or a size class.

J gene	clone size	V gene	D gene	CDR3 DNA	CDR3 protein
TRBJ2-2	-	TRBV9	-	TGTGCCAGCAGCGCAAGGGACTGGGGCTCTCAAACCGGGGAGCTGTTTTTT	CASSARDWGSQTGELFF
TRBJ1-6	-	TRBV4-1	-	TGCGCCAGCAGCCAAGGACAGGCGACCTATAATTCACCCCTCCACTTT	CASSQGQATYNSPLHF
TRBJ2-2	-	TRBV27	-	TGTGCCAGCACCTACCGGCAGGGGTACACCGGGGAGCTGTTTTTT	CASTYRQGYTGELFF
TRBJ1-1	-	TRBV18	-	TGTGCCAGCTCACCACTTGAGGACACTGAAGCTTTCTTT	CASSPLEDTEAFF
TRBJ2-1	-	TRBV29-1	TRBD2	TGCAGCGTTGATGGGACTAGCGGGGCCAATGAGCAGTTCTTC	CSVDGTSGANEQFF
TRBJ1-1	-	TRBV5-8	-	TGTGCCAGCAGCCGAGGGCCTAGCCCGGCTTTCTTT	CASSRGPSPAFF
TRBJ1-1	-	TRBV7-8	-	TGTGCCAGCAGCTCCGTTAGTCTTAAGAACACTGAAGCTTTCTTT	CASSSVSLKNTEAFF
TRBJ1-6	-	TRBV23-1	-	TGCGCCAGCAGTCAACCCGTGGGCAGGGCGAACTCACCCCTCCACTTT	CASSQPVGRANSPLHF
TRBJ1-1	few	TRBV7-6	TRBD1	TGTGCCAGCAGTACGCCGGGGACAGGGGTCCTGAACACTGAAGCTTTCTTT	CASSTPGTGVLNTEAFF
TRBJ2-7	-	TRBV7-2	-	TGTGCCAGCAGCAATTACCGTAGGGGCGTTTCCATAGTGGACGAGCAGTACTTC	CASSNYRRGVSIVDEQYF
TRBJ2-5	-	TRBV6-6	-	TGTGCCAGCAGTTACGGAGGAGGGGAGACCCAGTACTTC	CASSYGGGETQYF
TRBJ2-3	large	TRBV6-1	TRBD2	TGTGCCAGCGGGGTAGCGGGTGACACAGATACGCAGTATTTT	CASGVAGDTDTQYF
TRBJ2-1	-	TRBV19	TRBD1	TGTGCCAGTAGTACGGGACAGGGGTCCCATGAGCAGTTCTTC	CASSTGQGSHEQFF
TRBJ2-5	-	TRBV18	TRBD1	TGTGCCAGCTCACCACCGGGGACAGGGGACGAGACCCAGTACTTC	CASSPPGTGDETQYF
TRBJ1-1	-	TRBV10-3	-	TGTGCCATCAGTGAGTCGGGCGCTGAAGCTTTCTTT	CAISESGAEAFF
TRBJ1-4	-	TRBV9	TRBD1	TGTGCCAGCAGCGCACAACCGCCGGGACAGGGGAATGAAAAACTGTTTTTT	CASSAQPPGQGNEKLFF
TRBJ2-3	-	TRBV5-4	TRBD1	TGTGCCAGCAGCTCAGCCGGGACAGGGGGCACTACGCAGTATTTT	CASSSAGTGGTTQYF
TRBJ1-2	-	TRBV10-3	-	TGTGCCATCAGCCTAAGTAACTATGGCTACACCTTC	CAISLSNYGYTF
TRBJ1-3	-	TRBV7-2	-	TGTGCCAGCAGCCCACCTGGGACAAAAGGAAACACCATATATTTT	CASSPPGTKGNTIYF
TRBJ1-4	-	TRBV20-1	-	TGCAGTGCTGACAGGTTTGAAAAACTGTTTTTT	CSADRFEKLFF
TRBJ1-2	-	TRBV4-3	-	TGCGCCAGCAGCGCTGGGCACAATGGCTACACCTTC	CASSAGHNGYTF
TRBJ2-1	-	TRBV4-2	TRBD2	TGTGCCAGCAGCCAGACGATTAGCGGGGGGAAGGGGGGCGAGCAGTTCTTC	CASSQTISGGKGGEQFF
TRBJ2-3	-	TRBV18	-	TGTGCCAGCTCACCGGACAAAACGCAGTATTTT	CASSPDKTQYF
TRBJ2-5	few	TRBV4-3	-	TGCGCCAGCAGCATGGGTGCGGGGAAACAAGAGACCCAGTACTTC	CASSMGAGKQETQYF
TRBJ2-2	-	TRBV19	TRBD2	TGTGCCAGTAGTATCAGCGGGGTGGAAACCGGGGAGCTGTTTTTT	CASSISGVETGELFF
TRBJ2-1	-	TRBV6-1	TRBD2	TGTGCCAGCACGACTAGCCAGTCCTACAATGAGCAGTTCTTC	CASTTSQSYNEQFF
TRBJ2-1	once	TRBV7-8	TRBD1	TGTGCCAGCAGCCTCAACAGGGGTCAAATTGGGGGCGGTGAGCAGTTCTTC	CASSLNRGQIGGGEQFF
TRBJ1-6	few	TRBV11-2	-	TGTGCCAGCAGCTTAGAGGAGTATTCACCCCTCCACTTT	CASSLEEYSPLHF
TRBJ2-3	-	TRBV28	-	TGTGCCAGTGGTCGGTCAGATACGCAGTATTTT	CASGRSDTQYF
TRBJ2-7	-	TRBV7-6	TRBD2	TGTGCCAGCAGCCAAGCCGCTCGGGGGGGCCAGGTCGGTTCCTACGAGCAGTACTTC	CASSQAARGGQVGSYEQYF
TRBJ2-5	large	TRBV30	-	TGTGCCTGGAGTGTATTACGGTCAGGCCCCCAAGAGACCCAGTACTTC	CAWSVLRSGPQETQYF
TRBJ2-3	few	TRBV19	TRBD1	TGTGCCACCACAGGGGAGACAGATACGCAGTATTTT	CATTGETDTQYF
TRBJ1-5	few	TRBV7-2	-	TGTGCCAGCAGCTACGCTGGGGCAGGGGCAAATCAGCCCCAGCATTTT	CASSYAGAGANQPQHF
TRBJ1-2	-	TRBV5-1	-	TGCGCCAGCAGCAAGACTGCATATGGCTACACCTTC	CASSKTAYGYTF
TRBJ1-6	-	TRBV2	-	TGTGCCAGCAGTGAACAGCAGGGTACTAATTCACCCCTCCACTTT	CASSEQQGTNSPLHF
TRBJ1-4	-	TRBV5-1	TRBD1	TGCGCCAGCGGACAGGGGAGTTATAATGAAAAACTGTTTTTT	CASGQGSYNEKLFF
TRBJ2-1	-	TRBV5-1	-	TGCGCCAGCAGCTTGGCAGGGGGGAGCTCCTACAATGAGCAGTTCTTC	CASSLAGGSSYNEQFF
TRBJ2-5	-	TRBV28	-	TGTGCCAGCAGGATCCTAGGAGGCGTGGACGAGACCCAGTACTTC	CASRILGGVDETQYF
TRBJ1-3	-	TRBV7-9	-	TGTGCCAGCAGCCCAGGCTACTCTGGAAACACCATATATTTT	CASSPGYSGNTIYF
TRBJ2-2	-	TRBV5-1	-	TGCGCCAGCAGCCACAAAGGAGGGACAGCGAACACCGGGGAGCTGTTTTTT	CASSHKGGTANTGELFF
TRBJ2-7	-	TRBV6-1	TRBD1	TGTGCCAGTAGCAAGGACAGGGGACACATCGAGCAGTACTTC	CASSKDRGHIEQYF
TRBJ2-7	-	TRBV18	-	TGTGCCAGCTCGGACATGCCAGGGGTCGAGCAGTACTTC	CASSDMPGVEQYF
TRBJ2-1	few	TRBV5-1	TRBD2	TGCGCCAGCAGCTTGGGGGGGACTAGCTTCAATGAGCAGTTCTTC	CASSLGGTSFNEQFF
TRBJ1-1	-	TRBV5-4	-	TGTGCCACCACTCCCGCAGGGAACACTGAAGCTTTCTTT	CATTPAGNTEAFF
TRBJ2-7	medium-sized	TRBV7-2	TRBD1	TGTGCCAGCAGCCCGCTAGGGACAGGGGGCGAGCAGTACTTC	CASSPLGTGGEQYF
TRBJ2-7	-	TRBV5-4	-	TGTGCCAGCACCACGACAGGACTCTACGAGCAGTACTTC	CASTTTGLYEQYF
TRBJ1-1	-	TRBV6-4	-	-	CAGAFFGRAFF
TRBJ1-3	-	TRBV2	-	TGTGCCAGCCGCCGGGGGGTCTCTGGAAACACCATATATTTT	CASRRGVSGNTIYF
TRBJ1-2	-	TRBV29-1	-	TGCAGCGTTGTACCCAGGGTAAACTATGGCTACACCTTC	CSVVPRVNYGYTF
TRBJ1-5	-	TRBV6-6	-	TGTGCCAGCAGTTACTCGAACACCGATCAGCCCCAGCATTTT	CASSYSNTDQPQHF
TRBJ2-5	-	TRBV7-2	-	TGTGCCAGCAGCTTAGTTTCAGGGCAAGAGACCCAGTACTTC	CASSLVSGQETQYF
TRBJ2-1	-	TRBV29-1	TRBD2	TGCAGCGTCGCTCTAGCGGGGGGGCTCTACAATGAGCAGTTCTTC	CSVALAGGLYNEQFF
TRBJ1-1	-	TRBV11-3	-	TGTGCCAGCAGCTTAGGTCGGGGGAACACTGAAGCTTTCTTT	CASSLGRGNTEAFF
TRBJ1-1	-	TRBV20-1	TRBD1	TGCAGTGCTGGGACAGCTCTCGAAGCTTTCTTT	CSAGTALEAFF
TRBJ2-5	-	TRBV18	TRBD1	TGTGCCAGCTCATCGGACAGGCAAGAGACCCAGTACTTC	CASSSDRQETQYF
TRBJ2-6	-	TRBV6-1	-	TGTGCCAGCAGGAGCTCTGGGGCCAACGTCCTGACTTTC	CASRSSGANVLTF
TRBJ2-5	once	TRBV19	TRBD1	TGTGCCAGTAGTGACAGGGTTTCGCAGTACTTC	CASSDRVSQYF
TRBJ2-3	-	TRBV6-4	TRBD2	TGTGCCAGCAGTGCTACTAGCGGGGGCACAGATACGCAGTATTTT	CASSATSGGTDTQYF
TRBJ1-1	-	TRBV19	-	TGTGCCAGTAGTATCCCACAGGGCTTTGGGAACACTGAAGCTTTCTTT	CASSIPQGFGNTEAFF